Each of the 18 T cell receptor beta chains below was sequenced from the same sample in a study of blood T cell repertoires in COVID-19. Here immunoSEQ multiplex PCR was the method, and the copy in TCRdb shows in-frame clones only, minus some. In the table there are about 240,000 clones, around 87% of which are singletons. Sequenced sample: peripheral blood. The receptors originated from a woman in her 70s with active or convalescent COVID-19.

This clone was counted only a few times. V and J are TRBV7-2 and TRBJ1-1; 8 positions match TRBD1. The germline gives CDR1 SGHTA, CDR2 FQGNSA. There are 12 residues in the CDR3. Trimming removed 5 bases from V and 10 bases from J; junction bases left unmatched: 6. CDR3 loop: CASSIGQGRAFF. The CDR3 nucleotides read TGTGCCAGCAGCATAGGACAGGGAAGAGCTTTCTTT.

The gene calls are TRBV27 and TRBJ1-5; 9 bases are a match to TRBD1. Trimming at V came to 3 bases and at J to 6 bases, leaving 9 bases not matched to a gene. CDR3 length equals 16 residues. CDR1 is MNHEY, CDR2 SMNVEV, per germline (reference sequence). Here the CDR3 DNA reads TGTGCCAGCAGTTTGGGAACAGGGGGCTCGGGTCAGCCCCAGCATTTT. Translation gives CASSLGTGGSGQPQHF.

This chain joins TRBV9 and TRBJ2-7, with D tentatively TRBD1 (6 bases). In germline, CDR1 is SGDLS, CDR2 YYNGEE. The CDR3 loop spans 14 amino acids. V lost 3 bases and J 3 bases, leaving 13 bases between the germline ends. The DNA of the CDR3 is TGTGCCAGCAGCGCCCCGGGACAACACTACGAGCAGTACTTC. Its translation is CASSAPGQHYEQYF.

The chain carries TRBV12-3 or TRBV12-4 and TRBJ1-2; 7 bases map to TRBD1. With 4 bases clipped from V and 4 bases from J, the junction kept 3 bases outside the gene matches. The CDR3 totals 13 residues. CDR3 nucleotides: TGTGCCAGCAGTTCGGACAGGCTCTATGGCTACACCTTC. This sequence encodes CASSSDRLYGYTF.

The rearrangement links TRBV7-8 to TRBJ2-7; TRBD1 matches 8 bases. From germline, CDR1 is SGHVS and CDR2 FQNEAQ. V dropped 6 bases and J dropped 6; count of bases not matched to a gene: 7. The CDR3 sequence is 13 residues long. CDR3 nucleotide sequence: TGTGCCAGCAGTTCCGGGACAGGATTCGAGCAGTACTTC. Its translation: CASSSGTGFEQYF.

V is TRBV27 and J is TRBJ1-2; perhaps TRBD1 as D (6 bases). V was clipped by 3 bases and J by 8 bases, with 7 bases between them. This CDR3 spans 11 amino acids. The germline gives CDR1 MNHEY, CDR2 SMNVEV (reference sequence). CDR3 loop: CASSFGQGYTF. For the CDR3, the DNA is TGTGCCAGCAGTTTTGGACAGGGCTACACCTTC.

This clone has just a few counts. The junction departs from germline at one end; a sequencing error may be responsible. This chain links TRBV19 with TRBJ1-5; D remains unclear. The CDR3 runs 12 residues. The V gene's germline CDR1 is LNHDA and CDR2 SQIVND (reference sequence). CDR3: CASSSEWAGWAF. DNA for the CDR3: TGTGCCAGTAGTTCAGAGTGGGCTGGGTGGGCTTTT.

The V and J genes are TRBV18 and TRBJ2-5; a possible D gene is TRBD2 (5 bases). This CDR3 has 15 residues. Germline-derived CDR1 and CDR2 are KGHSH and LQKENI. V was cut by 5 bases and J by 4 bases, with 17 bases left in between. CDR3 bases: TGTGCCAGCTCAGGGCCTGAGTCCGGAGGAGAGACCCAGTACTTC. Its translation is CASSGPESGGETQYF. Supplemented by reference TRBV18 and TRBJ2-5, the full variable domain reads NAGVMQNPRHLVRRRGQEARLRCSPMKGHSHVYWYRQLPEEGLKFMVYLQKENIIDESGMPKERFSAEFPKEGPSILRIQQVVRGDSAAYFCASSGPESGGETQYFGPGTRLLVL.

The chain uses TRBV6-5 and TRBJ1-3; D is uncertain. With 0 bases removed from V and 0 bases from J, the gap between germline ends came to 9 bases. The CDR3 is made up of 16 amino acids. Germline lookup yields CDR1 MNHEY and CDR2 SVGAGI. CDR3 coding DNA: TGTGCCAGCAGTTACTCGATACAAAGCTCTGGAAACACCATATATTTT. It yields the protein CASSYSIQSSGNTIYF.

This chain uses TRBV5-4 with TRBJ2-5; 10 nucleotides line up with TRBD2. V trimming: 3 bases; J trimming: 2 bases; junction bases outside the gene matches: 10. CDR1 is SGHNT and CDR2 is YYREEE in the germline V gene (reference sequence). This CDR3 is 17 amino acids long. The DNA for the CDR3 is TGTGCCAGCAGCTCACGCCCATTAGCGGGGGGACAAGAGACCCAGTACTTC. Translated: CASSSRPLAGGQETQYF.

This sequence joins TRBV19 and TRBJ2-1; a possible D gene is TRBD1 (6 bases). V was pared by 8 bases and J by 3 bases, with 17 bases between. The CDR3 extends over 15 amino acids. Germline V lookup: CDR1 LNHDA, CDR2 SQIVND (reference sequence). CDR3 DNA: TGTGCCAGTGCCCCTCAGGGGACCCACTACAATGAGCAGTTCTTC. This codes for CASAPQGTHYNEQFF.

J is TRBJ1-2 and V is TRBV24-1; D is unclear. CDR3 length: 14 residues. CDR1 and CDR2 (germline): KGHDR, SFDVKD. Trimming stripped 4 bases from V and 8 bases from J, with 16 bases between. The CDR3 DNA is TGTGCCACCAGTGAGATCCGGTTAACTGCGGGCTACACCTTC. This gives the protein CATSEIRLTAGYTF.

The CDR3 DNA reads as TGTGCCAGCAGCCAAGCGGATCAGCCCCAGCATTTT. This encodes CASSQADQPQHF. The V call is TRBV3-1 (or the pseudogene TRBV3-2), the J call TRBJ1-5; D uncertain. This CDR3 region has 12 residues. From germline, CDR1 is LGHDT and CDR2 YNNKEL (reference sequence). V lost 1 base to trimming and J lost 5 bases, with 3 bases between them.

The CDR3 is CASSVTGNGYTF. The CDR3 bases are TGTGCCAGCAGCGTGACAGGCAATGGCTACACCTTC. This chain uses TRBV9 with TRBJ1-2; weak D call: TRBD1 (6 bases). Between the trimmed V and J ends, which lost 2 bases and 6 bases, there was a span of 8 bases. CDR3 length: 12 amino acids. Germline-derived CDR1 and CDR2 are SGDLS and YYNGEE.

This clone was seen just once. The chain carries TRBV6-2 or TRBV6-3 and TRBJ2-5; 7 bases are shared with TRBD1. Germline V gene sequence: CDR1 MNHEY, CDR2 SVGEGT. The CDR3 runs 14 residues. V shed 4 bases, J shed 2 bases, and the junction held 4 bases outside the gene matches. The CDR3 here is CASSLTGQQETQYF. CDR3 DNA sequence: TGTGCCAGCAGTTTGACGGGACAGCAAGAGACCCAGTACTTC.

The J gene is TRBJ1-5, the V gene TRBV6-5; 9 positions match TRBD1. Germline assignment: CDR1 MNHEY and CDR2 SVGAGI. Germline trimming cut 6 bases from V and 3 bases from J; bases unmatched to any gene: 6. CDR3 length: 15 amino acids. The CDR3 nucleotides are TGTGCCAGCAGAGATCGGACAGGGGCCAATCAGCCCCAGCATTTT. It encodes CASRDRTGANQPQHF.

This chain uses TRBV5-1 with TRBJ1-6; TRBD1 might be the D (6 bases). Trimming cost V 3 bases and J 8 bases, with 18 bases left between them. The CDR3 spans 16 residues. Germline loops: CDR1 SGHRS, CDR2 YFSETQ. Here the CDR3 DNA reads TGCGCCAGCAGCTCAGAATCCGGGACACCCTATTCACCCCTCCACTTT. It specifies CASSSESGTPYSPLHF.

The chain recombines TRBV6-5 with TRBJ1-2, with D maybe TRBD1 (6 bases). The germline V and J ends were trimmed by 2 bases and 5 bases, with 12 bases remaining between them. CDR1 is MNHEY, CDR2 SVGAGI, per germline. CDR3 length equals 14 residues. The CDR3 loop reads CASSYGGVSYGYTF. The CDR3 DNA sequence: TGTGCCAGCAGTTACGGGGGCGTCTCGTATGGCTACACCTTC.